The clone carrying this TCR beta chain was picked up a small number of times. Antigen: not known. This sample was taken from a study of T-cell reconstitution after alpha-beta-depleted transplantation in children. Points from the study as a whole: The study reportedly traced alpha-beta T cells about two months after transplant to several hundred expanded graft clones.

Unique molecular identifiers were built into the TCRbeta library. TCRdb reprocessed the PCR reads via MiXCR and lists one record per CDR3 protein. Of around 300,000 distinct CDR3 sequences listed, approximately 20% were seen once; the top ten hold roughly 9.8%. V gave up 1 base and J gave up 2 bases, with 7 bases separating them. From germline, CDR1 is DFQATT and CDR2 SNEGSKA (reference sequence). This CDR3 region has 13 residues. This clonotype originated in a male patient younger than 18 who had a stem cell transplant for acute lymphoblastic leukemia, so the T cells may come from the graft donor. Sequencing was performed on PBMCs, mostly from graft donor cells, taken 180 days after TCRalphabeta/CD19-depleted stem cell transplant. This sequence joins TRBV20-1 and TRBJ2-3, with D unclear. CDR3 in amino acids: CSARGRITDTQYF. As DNA, the CDR3 is TGCAGTGCTAGAGGGCGAATCACAGATACGCAGTATTTT.